Listed below are T cell receptor beta chains from one sample, sequenced in a study of T-cell memory formation after mild COVID-19. TCRdb processed the 5' RACE reads anew with MiXCR; each CDR3 protein has one entry. The sample has around 140,000 distinct CDR3 sequences, over 6% seen once. Sequencing was done on a sample of PBMCs or a T cell subset sorted from them (not recorded which). The receptors derive from an adult woman who had mild COVID-19 (a few samples of this study predate the infection). Cell type and time point are not known. Each CDR3 is given with its conserved first and last residue. D genes are given only for firm matches. Clone size is stated in some rows and not others, as once, few, many or a class when expanded.

. | TRBJ2-5 | many | TRBV18 | CASSPPMEKTQYF | TGTGCCAGCTCACCACCCATGGAGAAGACCCAGTACTTC
TRBD2 | TRBJ2-7 | many | TRBV5-5 | CASSGRAGDSYEQYF | TGTGCCAGCAGCGGGCGGGCGGGAGACTCCTACGAGCAGTACTTC
. | TRBJ2-3 | few | TRBV11-3 | CASSLAFTQYF | TGTGCCAGCAGCTTAGCTTTTACGCAGTATTTT
TRBD2 | TRBJ2-1 | many | TRBV18 | CASSPELAGGLNEQFF | TGTGCCAGCTCACCCGAACTAGCGGGAGGGCTCAATGAGCAGTTCTTC
TRBD1 | TRBJ2-5 | few | TRBV5-4 | CASSFTGGETQYF | TGTGCCAGCAGCTTTACAGGGGGTGAGACCCAGTACTTC
. | TRBJ2-7 | . | TRBV7-9 | CASSLVVGGQSSYEQYF | TGTGCCAGCAGCTTAGTCGTGGGGGGACAAAGCTCCTACGAGCAGTACTTC
TRBD2 | TRBJ2-5 | . | TRBV18 | CASSPPGTSGPGAQYF | TGTGCCAGCTCACCTCCCGGGACTAGCGGGCCCGGGGCCCAGTACTTC
. | TRBJ1-2 | few | TRBV7-2 | CASSLVVGDQDGYTF | TGTGCCAGCAGCTTAGTTGTAGGGGATCAGGATGGCTACACCTTC
TRBD1 | TRBJ1-6 | few | TRBV12-3/TRBV12-4 | CASSLRGWVSPLHF | TGTGCCAGCAGTCTCAGGGGGTGGGTTTCACCCCTCCACTTT
. | TRBJ2-3 | few | TRBV4-3 | CASSQHHRTDTQYF | TGCGCCAGCAGCCAACACCATCGCACAGATACGCAGTATTTT
. | TRBJ1-2 | many | TRBV29-1 | CSVARDTANYGYTF | TGCAGCGTCGCCCGGGACACAGCTAACTATGGCTACACCTTC
. | TRBJ1-1 | many | TRBV12-3/TRBV12-4 | CASSLGLGANTEAFF | TGTGCCAGCAGTTTGGGATTGGGGGCGAACACTGAAGCTTTCTTT
TRBD2 | TRBJ2-1 | . | TRBV2 | CATNLDGGSSYNEQFF | TGTGCCACCAACCTGGATGGCGGGAGCTCCTACAATGAGCAGTTCTTC
TRBD1 | TRBJ2-5 | many | TRBV9 | CASSVDRGEETQYF | TGTGCCAGCAGCGTAGACAGGGGTGAAGAGACCCAGTACTTC
TRBD2 | TRBJ2-5 | few | TRBV4-3 | CASSQNNGEGETQYF | TGCGCCAGCAGCCAAAATAACGGGGAGGGCGAGACCCAGTACTTC
TRBD1 | TRBJ2-7 | few | TRBV6-1 | CASSDDMTGLRSYEQYF | TGTGCCAGCAGTGATGATATGACAGGGCTTCGAAGCTACGAGCAGTACTTC
. | TRBJ2-5 | . | TRBV20-1 | CSARDSIQYF | TGCAGTGCTAGAGATAGCATCCAGTACTTC
. | TRBJ2-7 | few | TRBV20-1 | CSARTQPLYEQYF | TGCAGTGCTCGGACTCAACCCCTCTACGAGCAGTACTTC
. | TRBJ2-5 | . | TRBV3-1 | CASSQVGTQYF | TGTGCCAGCAGCCAAGTAGGGACCCAGTACTTC
. | TRBJ2-7 | many | TRBV7-8 | CASSLSRGTGHYEQYF | TGTGCCAGCAGCTTGTCGCGGGGAACAGGCCACTACGAGCAGTACTTC
. | TRBJ2-7 | many | TRBV7-8 | CASSLVRENYEQYF | TGTGCCAGCAGCTTAGTCAGGGAGAATTACGAGCAGTACTTC
. | TRBJ2-5 | . | TRBV20-1 | CSARRGVVKETQYF | TGCAGTGCTCGCCGCGGGGTCGTTAAAGAGACCCAGTACTTC
. | TRBJ1-1 | few | TRBV7-9 | CASSLGDKNTEAFF | TGTGCCAGCAGCTTAGGAGACAAGAACACTGAAGCTTTCTTT
TRBD2 | TRBJ2-3 | . | TRBV12-3/TRBV12-4 | CASRRDYTDTQYF | TGTGCCAGCAGGAGGGACTACACAGATACGCAGTATTTT
. | TRBJ2-2 | . | TRBV6-5 | CASSYHTGELFF | TGTGCCAGCAGTTACCACACCGGGGAGCTGTTTTTT
. | TRBJ2-5 | many | TRBV10-3 | CAISESGTRSKETQYF | TGTGCCATCAGTGAGTCAGGAACGAGGTCGAAAGAGACCCAGTACTTC
TRBD2 | TRBJ2-3 | . | TRBV24-1 | CATSDPGLADTQYF | TGTGCCACCAGTGATCCTGGACTAGCAGATACGCAGTATTTT
. | TRBJ1-5 | few | TRBV10-3 | CAISRQDNQPQHF | TGTGCCATCAGTAGACAGGACAATCAGCCCCAGCATTTT
. | TRBJ1-5 | many | TRBV12-3/TRBV12-4 | CASSWGDSNQPQHF | TGTGCCAGCAGTTGGGGGGATAGCAATCAGCCCCAGCATTTT
. | TRBJ2-7 | many | TRBV12-3/TRBV12-4 | CATSKAGEQYF | TGTGCCACCTCGAAAGCGGGTGAGCAGTACTTC
TRBD1 | TRBJ2-7 | many | TRBV6-2/TRBV6-3 | CASRTLRDRGYEQYF | TGTGCCAGCAGAACCCTCCGGGACAGGGGGTACGAGCAGTACTTC
TRBD1 | TRBJ1-4 | . | TRBV9 | CASSVQPGQLNEKLFF | TGTGCCAGCAGCGTGCAGCCGGGACAGCTTAATGAAAAACTGTTTTTT
TRBD1 | TRBJ2-3 | . | TRBV18 | CASSLQGTSTDTQYF | TGTGCCAGCTCATTACAGGGGACAAGCACAGATACGCAGTATTTT
TRBD2 | TRBJ2-3 | few | TRBV24-1 | CATSVAGGGDTDTQYF | TGTGCCACCAGCGTCGCGGGGGGGGGTGACACAGATACGCAGTATTTT
. | TRBJ1-5 | few | TRBV4-1 | CASSQAGEKPQHF | TGCGCCAGCAGCCAGGCAGGGGAGAAGCCCCAGCATTTT
TRBD2 | TRBJ2-7 | . | TRBV7-2 | CASSLAALAGVSYEQYF | TGTGCCAGCAGCTTAGCAGCCCTAGCGGGAGTTTCCTACGAGCAGTACTTC
TRBD1 | TRBJ2-7 | . | TRBV12-3/TRBV12-4 | CASSLAGTGVREQYF | TGTGCCAGCAGTTTAGCCGGGACAGGGGTACGCGAGCAGTACTTC
. | TRBJ2-1 | few | TRBV6-2/TRBV6-3 | CASSREDPSYNEQFF | TGTGCCAGCAGTAGAGAGGACCCGTCCTACAATGAGCAGTTCTTC
. | TRBJ1-1 | few | TRBV12-3/TRBV12-4 | CASSFSSGFGTEAFF | TGTGCCAGCAGTTTCAGTTCAGGGTTTGGCACTGAAGCTTTCTTT
TRBD1 | TRBJ1-2 | many | TRBV7-2 | CASSPGTGIGYGYTF | TGTGCCAGCAGCCCTGGGACAGGGATCGGGTATGGCTACACCTTC
TRBD1 | TRBJ1-2 | . | TRBV7-9 | CASSFVTGDYGYTF | TGTGCCAGCAGCTTCGTAACAGGGGACTATGGCTACACCTTC
TRBD2 | TRBJ2-1 | few | TRBV14 | CASSLGLAVTNEQFF | TGTGCCAGCAGTTTGGGACTAGCGGTAACAAATGAGCAGTTCTTC
. | TRBJ2-5 | many | TRBV7-9 | CASSGTWGTQYF | TGTGCCAGCAGCGGGACGTGGGGGACCCAGTACTTC
. | TRBJ2-7 | few | TRBV12-3/TRBV12-4 | CASSLVGPTYEQYF | TGTGCCAGCAGTTTAGTGGGGCCCACCTACGAGCAGTACTTC